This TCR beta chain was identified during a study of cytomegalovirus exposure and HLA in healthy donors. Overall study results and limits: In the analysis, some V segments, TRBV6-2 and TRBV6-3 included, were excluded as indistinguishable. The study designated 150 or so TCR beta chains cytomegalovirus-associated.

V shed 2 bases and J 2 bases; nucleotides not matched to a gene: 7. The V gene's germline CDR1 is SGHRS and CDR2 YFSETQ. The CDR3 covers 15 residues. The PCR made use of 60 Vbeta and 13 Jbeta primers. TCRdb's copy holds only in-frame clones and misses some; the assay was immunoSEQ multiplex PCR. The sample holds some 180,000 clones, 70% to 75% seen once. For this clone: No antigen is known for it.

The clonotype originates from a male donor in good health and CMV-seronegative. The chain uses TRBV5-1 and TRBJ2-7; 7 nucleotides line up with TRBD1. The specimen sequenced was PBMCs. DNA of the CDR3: TGCGCCAGCAGCTTAACTACAGGGGTTCCCTACGAGCAGTACTTC. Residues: CASSLTTGVPYEQYF.